This T cell receptor (beta chain) was found in a study of T cells in Graves' hyperthyroidism and ophthalmopathy. Study-wide results and limits: A 13 V-J signature model discriminated ophthalmopathy versus stable hyperthyroidism.

This clonotype was picked up a small number of times. What it recognizes is unknown. The junction does not match germline at one end; this may be a read error. RNA transcripts provided the source from which TCR beta CDR3 regions were amplified. RT-PCR in the first round (using the HTBI primer set) targeted the TCR CDR3. MiXCR was run by TCRdb on the multiplex PCR reads, yielding one entry per CDR3 protein. The table records about 620,000 distinct CDR3 sequences, roughly 17% of them present only once. Graves' hyperthyroidism was deemed stable absent ophthalmopathy progression within 18 months. Patients aged 18 to 65 had newly diagnosed hyperthyroidism that had lasted under 2 months. This sample holds PBMCs from less than 11 ml fresh peripheral blood. Germline V gene lookup returns CDR1 DFQATT and CDR2 SNEGSKA (reference sequence). This CDR3 comprises 13 residues.

The specimen was blood. The clonotype comes from a woman younger than 45 with Graves' hyperthyroidism. The chain uses TRBV20-1 and TRBJ1-1; a weak D match, TRBD1 (5 bases). CDR3 residues: CSAPGSGDTGAFF. The CDR3 nucleotides are TGCAGTGCCCCAGGGTCGGGTGACACTGGAGCTTTCTTT.